Below, 7 T cell receptor beta chains from the same sample are listed, as sequenced in a study of blood T cell repertoires in COVID-19. The data were produced by immunoSEQ multiplex PCR, yet TCRdb's version contains in-frame clones alone and is incomplete. The sample lists 85,000 to 130,000 clones; roughly two thirds were seen once. Material for sequencing was peripheral blood. The receptors were sampled from a human donor with acute or convalescent COVID-19. The donor label of this sample is uncertain.

The V call is TRBV7-2, the J call TRBJ1-5; D is unclear. The V end lost 5 bases, the J end lost 2 bases, and 10 bases lay between the germline ends. CDR1 SGHTA and CDR2 FQGNSA come from the germline V gene. The CDR3 runs to 14 residues. CDR3 in amino acids: CASSPRGGNQPQHF. Written as DNA, the CDR3 is TGTGCCAGCAGCCCCCGGGGAGGCAATCAGCCCCAGCATTTT.

J is TRBJ2-3 and V is TRBV30; D perhaps matches TRBD1 (5 bases). This CDR3 is built from 13 residues. Germline loops: CDR1 GTSNPN, CDR2 SVGIG (reference sequence). V dropped 3 bases and J dropped 5 bases, with 12 bases sitting between them. The CDR3 DNA follows: TGTGCCTGGAGCGGCGACAGAAAAGATACGCAGTATTTT. Its translation is CAWSGDRKDTQYF.

This sequence joins TRBV4-1 and TRBJ2-1; TRBD1 matches at 7 bases. The CDR3 is made up of 17 amino acids. Germline assignment: CDR1 MGHRA and CDR2 YSYEKL. The ends lost 0 bases at V and 6 bases at J; junction bases unmatched: 11. The CDR3 nucleotides are TGCGCCAGCAGCCAAGATAGGCAGGGGGTATTAAGCAATGAGCAGTTCTTC. Its protein is CASSQDRQGVLSNEQFF.

The DNA of the CDR3 is TGTGCCAATCAGACAGGGGAAGGTAATTCACCCCTCCACTTT. It encodes CANQTGEGNSPLHF. This chain links TRBV6-4 with TRBJ1-6; 8 bases map to TRBD1. Germline V gives CDR1 MRHNA, CDR2 SNTAGT. With 10 bases clipped from V and 6 bases from J, the junction kept 8 bases outside the gene matches. The CDR3 covers 14 residues.

The chain is built from TRBV18 and TRBJ1-6; possibly TRBD1 for D (5 bases). Trimming pared 0 bases from V and 13 bases from J, leaving 19 bases between. The V gene's germline CDR1 is KGHSH and CDR2 LQKENI. The CDR3 has 16 amino acids. As DNA, the CDR3 is TGTGCCAGCTCACCACCGGGGCAGGCAAATCGAGACCCCCTCCACTTT. As protein: CASSPPGQANRDPLHF. Looking up the rest from reference TRBV18 and TRBJ1-6 gives the full variable domain: NAGVMQNPRHLVRRRGQEARLRCSPMKGHSHVYWYRQLPEEGLKFMVYLQKENIIDESGMPKERFSAEFPKEGPSILRIQQVVRGDSAAYFCASSPPGQANRDPLHFGNGTRLTVT.

This clone was counted between two and nine times. The chain has TRBV7-9 and TRBJ1-6, with 7 bases matching TRBD1. This CDR3 region has 14 residues. V was pared by 1 base and J by 9 bases, with 3 bases of the junction left unmatched. Per the germline V gene, CDR1 is SEHNR and CDR2 is FQNEAQ (reference sequence). The CDR3 nucleotides are TGTGCCAGCAGCTTAGTTGAGGGGGCTTCACCCCTCCACTTT. Residues: CASSLVEGASPLHF.

The J gene is TRBJ2-2, the V gene TRBV6-5; TRBD1 agrees at 7 bases. With V trimmed by 6 bases and J by 3 bases, 1 base remained unmatched. The CDR3 runs 13 residues. CDR1 and CDR2 from the germline V gene are MNHEY and SVGAGI. The CDR3 region has the DNA TGTGCCAGCAGGGGACAGTACACCGGGGAGCTGTTTTTT. Protein sequence: CASRGQYTGELFF.